This TCR beta chain appears in the sequencing data of a study of CD8 T cells in ankylosing spondylitis (dated by TCRdb to about 2017). Background for the entire study: T cell receptor beta repertoires were profiled in healthy donors and ankylosing spondylitis patients so that disease-linked TCR variants could be found. In total, the full study cohort was made up of some 110 healthy donors and 25 ankylosing spondylitis patients. Peripheral blood was sampled, and synovial fluid was also collected from ankylosing spondylitis patients.

On the study overall, not on this receptor specifically: Some TCR beta motif variants had previously been reported in synovial fluid and blood of reactive arthritis patients, which suggested common disease-initiation mechanisms. The disease-linked clones showed a CD8+ phenotype and occurred at relatively low frequencies in peripheral blood. Significant enrichment of the disease-linked clones was reported in matched synovial fluid samples from ankylosing spondylitis patients. A TCR beta motif made up of roughly eight highly homologous amino acid variants appeared to be characteristic of blood from ankylosing spondylitis patients.

Instrument on record: Illumina HiSeq 2500. Quantitative 5'-RACE with molecular barcodes was the method used to prepare the TCR beta libraries. The authors' pipeline ran thus. A new computational method based on a probabilistic model of VDJ rearrangement was used to identify disease-linked TCR variants. TCRdb reprocessed the public reads (quality trimming at Q25 with fastp, clone calling with MiXCR) and kept in-frame beta chains. Each entry merges the rows of one CDR3 protein and shows their most common DNA and genes. The V and J calls here are based on TCRdb, not the publication. Counted in this sample were around 540,000 distinct CDR3 sequences; approximately 11% of them appeared once. Almost 7% of the sample is held by the ten biggest clonotypes. This clonotype was counted a few times. Its recognized antigen is unknown. Base qualities are not provided; no much larger clone lies one nucleotide away.

The TCR was taken from a male donor with ankylosing spondylitis. What was sequenced was blood, either unsorted or a sorted T cell fraction (not recorded which).

The bases are TGCAGTGCTAGCACAGGGTGGGACAATCAGCCCCAGCATTTT. This is translated as CSASTGWDNQPQHF. The rearranged chain carries TRBV20-1 and TRBJ1-5; the D gene is perhaps TRBD1, from 6 matching bases. From the cysteine up to the phenylalanine, the CDR3 has a length of 14 residues. Only the CDR3 DNA stays, 42 bases, in frame from base 1. Sequences DFQATT (CDR1) and SNEGSKA (CDR2) are obtained from the germline V gene (reference sequence). Cut back by 3 bases and 3 bases, the V and J ends lie 12 bases apart.